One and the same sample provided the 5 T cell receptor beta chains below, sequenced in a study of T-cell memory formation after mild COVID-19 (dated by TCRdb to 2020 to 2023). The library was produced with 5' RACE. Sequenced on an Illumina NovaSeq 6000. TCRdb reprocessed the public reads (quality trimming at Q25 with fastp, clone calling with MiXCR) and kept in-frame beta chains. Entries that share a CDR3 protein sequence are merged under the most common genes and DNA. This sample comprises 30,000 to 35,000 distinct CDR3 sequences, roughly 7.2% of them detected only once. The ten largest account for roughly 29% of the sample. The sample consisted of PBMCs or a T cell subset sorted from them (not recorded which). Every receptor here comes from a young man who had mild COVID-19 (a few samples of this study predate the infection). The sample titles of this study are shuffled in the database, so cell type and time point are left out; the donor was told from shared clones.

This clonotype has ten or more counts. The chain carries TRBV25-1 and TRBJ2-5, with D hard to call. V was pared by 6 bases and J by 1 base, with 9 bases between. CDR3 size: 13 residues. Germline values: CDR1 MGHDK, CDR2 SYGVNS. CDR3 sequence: CASSVGPQETQYF. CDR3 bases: TGTGCCAGCAGCGTAGGACCCCAAGAGACCCAGTACTTC.

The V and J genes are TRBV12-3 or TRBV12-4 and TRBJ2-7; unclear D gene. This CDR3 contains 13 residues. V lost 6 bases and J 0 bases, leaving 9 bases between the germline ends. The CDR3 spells CASSPRSSYEQYF. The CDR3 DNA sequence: TGTGCCAGCAGCCCCAGGAGCTCCTACGAGCAGTACTTC.

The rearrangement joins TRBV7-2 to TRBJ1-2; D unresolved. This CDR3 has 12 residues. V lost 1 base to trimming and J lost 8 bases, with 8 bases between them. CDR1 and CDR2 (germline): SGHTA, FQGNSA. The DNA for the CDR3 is TGTGCCAGCAGCTTAGTGGCGGGCGGCTACACCTTC. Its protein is CASSLVAGGYTF.

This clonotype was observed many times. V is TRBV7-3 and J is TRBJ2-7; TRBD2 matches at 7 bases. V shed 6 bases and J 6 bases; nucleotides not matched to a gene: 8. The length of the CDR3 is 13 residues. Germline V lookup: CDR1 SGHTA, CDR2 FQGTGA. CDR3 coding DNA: TGTGCCAGCAGTAGGGACTATAGGGGCGAGCAGTACGTC. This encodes CASSRDYRGEQYV.

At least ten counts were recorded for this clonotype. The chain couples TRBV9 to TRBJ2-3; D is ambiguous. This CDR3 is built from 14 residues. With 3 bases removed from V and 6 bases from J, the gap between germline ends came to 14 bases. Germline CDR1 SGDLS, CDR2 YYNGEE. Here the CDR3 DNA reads TGTGCCAGCAGCGCAATCGAATTTGGGGATACGCAGTATTTT. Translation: CASSAIEFGDTQYF. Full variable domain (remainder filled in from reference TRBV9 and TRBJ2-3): DSGVTQTPKHLITATGQRVTLRCSPRSGDLSVYWYQQSLDQGLQFLIQYYNGEERAKGNILERFSAQQFPDLHSELNLSSLELGDSALYFCASSAIEFGDTQYFGPGTRLTVL.